What follows are 27 T cell receptor beta chains derived from one specimen sequenced in a study of T cells in Graves' hyperthyroidism and ophthalmopathy. Researchers took RNA transcripts and amplified the TCR beta CDR3 regions from them. The HTBI primer set was used in a first-round RT-PCR of the TCR CDR3. MiXCR, applied by TCRdb to the multiplex PCR reads, yields one record per CDR3 protein. The table has about 700,000 distinct CDR3 sequences, 45% seen once; the top ten hold approximately 6.8%. Material for sequencing was peripheral blood or thyroid tissue (not recorded which). Source of these receptors: an adult man with Graves' disease, either hyperthyroidism or ophthalmopathy (not recorded which).

The chain uses TRBV2 and TRBJ1-3; the match to TRBD1 covers 7 bases. Losses at the gene ends were 6 bases for V and 3 bases for J; bases not matched to a gene: 8. The CDR3 loop spans 15 amino acids. Germline lookup yields CDR1 SNHLY and CDR2 FYNNEI. In DNA form, the CDR3 reads TGTGCCAGCAGCAAAGGGACAGCTAATGGAAACACCATATATTTT. Translation: CASSKGTANGNTIYF.

This clonotype showed up many times. The chain carries TRBV7-9 and TRBJ2-7, with TRBD1 matching 12 bases. CDR1 SEHNR and CDR2 FQNEAQ come from the germline V gene (reference sequence). V shed 3 bases and J 3 bases; nucleotides not matched to a gene: 3. This CDR3 spans 15 amino acids. CDR3 DNA sequence: TGTGCCAGCAGCTTGGGGACAGGGGGCGGCTACGAGCAGTACTTC. It encodes CASSLGTGGGYEQYF.

The chain couples TRBV25-1 to TRBJ1-5; D is undetermined. CDR1 is MGHDK, CDR2 SYGVNS, per germline. Trimming cost V 8 bases and J 2 bases, with 10 bases left between them. This CDR3 has 13 residues. The CDR3: CASADGGNQPQHF. The CDR3 DNA reads TGTGCCAGCGCCGACGGAGGCAATCAGCCCCAGCATTTT. Full variable domain (missing parts from reference TRBV25-1 and TRBJ1-5): EADIYQTPRYLVIGTGKKITLECSQTMGHDKMYWYQQDPGMELHLIHYSYGVNSTEKGDLSSESTVSRIRTEHFPLTLESARPSHTSQYLCASADGGNQPQHFGDGTRLSIL.

Concerning this clonotype itself: This may arise from a read error, as a much more abundant clone is one base away. The chain recombines TRBV7-9 with TRBJ2-5, with D maybe TRBD1 (5 bases). The CDR3 consists of 13 residues. Germline V gene data show CDR1 as SEHNR and CDR2 as FQNEAQ (reference sequence). V dropped 10 bases and J dropped 2 bases, with 14 bases sitting between them. The CDR3 sequence is CATRRQPQETQYF. CDR3 nucleotide sequence: TGTGCCACCAGGCGACAGCCGCAAGAGACCCAGTACTTC.

This clonotype was picked up many times. The chain links TRBV20-1 to TRBJ2-7, with 11 nucleotides matching TRBD2. CDR1 is DFQATT, CDR2 SNEGSKA, per germline (reference sequence). The J segment lost 4 bases and the V segment lost 1 base, leaving 6 bases of the junction unmatched. The CDR3 has 15 amino acids. As DNA, the CDR3 is TGCAGTGCTAGAGCCCTAGCGGGAGGCGGGTACGAGCAGTACTTC. It translates to CSARALAGGGYEQYF.

The V gene is TRBV10-2, the J gene TRBJ1-6; D gene unclear. CDR3 length equals 15 residues. CDR1 is WSHSY, CDR2 SAAADI, per germline. V gave up 4 bases and J gave up 2 bases, with 9 bases separating them. In nucleotides, the CDR3 is TGCGCCAGCAGTGTAACAGATCCCTATAATTCACCCCTCCACTTT. This encodes CASSVTDPYNSPLHF.

The chain recombines TRBV10-3 with TRBJ1-1, with a tentative D call TRBD1 (5 bases). This CDR3 has 18 amino acids. Trimming removed 6 bases at V and 2 bases at J, with 25 bases between. Germline CDR1 ENHRY, CDR2 SYGVKD. CDR3 in amino acids: CAISQALLGDIINTEAFF. As DNA, the CDR3 is TGTGCCATCAGCCAAGCACTCCTGGGGGATATCATCAACACTGAAGCTTTCTTT.

The chain recombines TRBV7-3 with TRBJ2-2, with 9 nucleotides matching TRBD1. CDR1 and CDR2 (germline): SGHTA, FQGTGA. The CDR3 runs 15 residues. J lost 4 bases, V lost 6 bases, and 6 bases had no gene match. The CDR3 DNA reads as TGTGCCAGCAGTCTAGGGACAGGGTCCACCGGGGAGCTGTTTTTT. It codes for CASSLGTGSTGELFF.

The chain couples TRBV25-1 to TRBJ1-6; 8 bases match TRBD1. The CDR3 extends over 15 amino acids. Losses at the gene ends were 4 bases for V and 7 bases for J; bases not matched to a gene: 6. Per the germline V gene, CDR1 is MGHDK and CDR2 is SYGVNS. The CDR3 is CASSAPTGVNSPLHF. CDR3 nucleotides: TGTGCCAGCAGTGCGCCGACAGGGGTCAATTCACCCCTCCACTTT.

This chain links TRBV7-3 with TRBJ1-4, with 7 bases aligning to TRBD1. This CDR3 region has 14 residues. The germline V gene encodes CDR1 SGHTA and CDR2 FQGTGA. Trimming at V came to 5 bases and at J to 5 bases, leaving 5 bases not matched to a gene. The CDR3 region is CASSQGTANEKLFF. As DNA, the CDR3 is TGTGCCAGCAGCCAAGGGACAGCAAATGAAAAACTGTTTTTT.

This CDR3 is CSQVRGTYNSPLHF. The DNA for the CDR3 is TGCAGCCAAGTTCGGGGCACCTATAATTCACCCCTCCACTTT. The chain has TRBV29-1 and TRBJ1-6, with TRBD1 as a possible D gene (5 bases). This CDR3 has 14 residues. CDR1 is SQVTM, CDR2 ANQGSEA, per germline. Trimming stripped 8 bases from V and 2 bases from J, with 13 bases between.

This clonotype was seen at least ten times. This chain uses TRBV10-3 with TRBJ1-3; D remains ambiguous. Trimming stripped 6 bases from V and 4 bases from J, with 10 bases between. CDR1 is ENHRY, CDR2 SYGVKD, per germline. The CDR3 is 13 amino acids. The chain's CDR3 is CAIRVDVGNTIYF. The CDR3, as DNA: TGTGCCATCAGGGTGGACGTAGGAAACACCATATATTTT.

The chain carries TRBV2 and TRBJ1-1; D unclear. The CDR3 is made up of 15 amino acids. V was cut by 5 bases and J by 7 bases, with 20 bases left in between. Per germline, CDR1 SNHLY and CDR2 FYNNEI. The DNA for the CDR3 is TGTGCCAGCAGTCCCGGGTCAGCACGTAGCCTTGAAGCTTTCTTT. Amino acid sequence: CASSPGSARSLEAFF. The whole variable domain, remainder taken from reference TRBV2 and TRBJ1-1, is EPEVTQTPSHQVTQMGQEVILRCVPISNHLYFYWYRQILGQKVEFLVSFYNNEISEKSEIFDDQFSVERPDGSNFTLKIRSTKLEDSAMYFCASSPGSARSLEAFFGQGTRLTVV.

This clonotype was seen at least ten times. This sequence joins TRBV9 and TRBJ2-7; 7 bases are shared with TRBD2. The CDR3 is 14 amino acids. With V trimmed by 1 base and J by 3 bases, 4 bases remained unmatched. Germline-derived CDR1 and CDR2 are SGDLS and YYNGEE. As DNA, the CDR3 is TGTGCCAGCAGCGTAACTAGCGTAGGCTACGAGCAGTACTTC. Amino acid sequence: CASSVTSVGYEQYF.

The gene calls are TRBV29-1 and TRBJ2-7; D gene uncertain. The germline CDR1 and CDR2 sequences are SQVTM and ANQGSEA. Trimming stripped 8 bases from V and 1 base from J, with 12 bases between. The CDR3 runs to 12 residues. This chain's CDR3 is CSFSYGSYEQYF. CDR3 bases: TGCAGCTTCTCGTACGGGTCCTACGAGCAGTACTTC.

The DNA for the CDR3 is TGTGCCAGCAACCTGGACAGGGTGGTCACTGAAGCTTTCTTT. This gives the protein CASNLDRVVTEAFF. J is TRBJ1-1 and V is TRBV6-5; 8 nucleotides line up with TRBD1. In germline, CDR1 is MNHEY, CDR2 SVGAGI. There are 14 residues in the CDR3. The V gene end was trimmed by 7 bases and the J gene end by 4 bases; junction bases not matched to a gene: 8.

This clonotype was observed a few times. The chain carries TRBV19 and TRBJ1-1; D perhaps matches TRBD1 (5 bases). Germline V CDR1 and CDR2: LNHDA, SQIVND (reference sequence). Trimming cost V 7 bases and J 0 bases, with 12 bases left between them. CDR3 length equals 14 residues. DNA of the CDR3: TGTGCCAGTAAGGTAGGGGAGGTGAACACTGAAGCTTTCTTT. Translation gives CASKVGEVNTEAFF.

This sequence joins TRBV20-1 and TRBJ1-4; D may be TRBD1 (5 bases). Germline CDR1 is DFQATT and CDR2 is SNEGSKA (reference sequence). V was clipped by 6 bases and J by 0 bases, with 14 bases between them. This CDR3 has 15 residues. The CDR3 loop reads CSADKRQSTNEKLFF. The CDR3, as DNA: TGCAGTGCGGACAAAAGACAGTCAACTAATGAAAAACTGTTTTTT.

This clonotype was recorded a few times. The J gene is TRBJ2-7, the V gene TRBV24-1; 8 bases fit TRBD1. CDR3 length: 14 amino acids. Trimming cost V 11 bases and J 6 bases; bases outside gene matches: 14. CDR1 is KGHDR and CDR2 is SFDVKD in the germline V gene. CDR3 DNA sequence: TGTGCCAGTGCCCTGGAGGACAGGGTCTCCGAGCAGTACTTC. Translation: CASALEDRVSEQYF.

This clonotype has more than one count but fewer than ten. The chain combines TRBV7-9 with TRBJ2-5; D gene uncertain. CDR3 size: 14 residues. Germline V lookup: CDR1 SEHNR, CDR2 FQNEAQ (reference sequence). The V and J ends lost 5 bases and 5 bases respectively, with 15 bases between them. CDR3 in DNA: TGTGCCAGCAGCCAAGAACCCTCGTGGGAGACCCAGTACTTC. Protein sequence: CASSQEPSWETQYF.

The V call is TRBV7-2, the J call TRBJ1-5; TRBD1 matches at 8 bases. J gave up 2 bases and V 0 bases, and 15 bases lay outside the gene matches. This CDR3 contains 20 residues. Germline V gene sequence: CDR1 SGHTA, CDR2 FQGNSA. Here the CDR3 DNA reads TGTGCCAGCAGCTTAGCCCCAGACAGGGGCTCCCATAGTGGCAATCAGCCCCAGCATTTT. Translation gives CASSLAPDRGSHSGNQPQHF.

As concerns this clonotype: Sequence at one end of the junction differs from germline and may be a read error. J is TRBJ2-2 and V is TRBV11-1, with TRBD1 identical over 8 bases. Germline assignment: CDR1 SGHAT and CDR2 FQDESV (reference sequence). This CDR3 is 17 amino acids long. CDR3 region: CALRGWGPGGAGGEPFF. CDR3 sequence (DNA): TGTGCCCTTAGGGGCTGGGGACCAGGGGGCGCGGGCGGGGAGCCGTTTTTT.

This chain links TRBV15 with TRBJ2-2, with 11 nucleotides matching TRBD1. CDR1 and CDR2 (germline): LNHNV, YYDKDF (reference sequence). The CDR3 is 18 amino acids. The V gene end was trimmed by 2 bases and the J gene end by 3 bases; junction bases not matched to a gene: 8. The CDR3 nucleotides are TGTGCCACCAGCAGATACTCCGGGACAGGGGGGTACACCGGGGAGCTGTTTTTT. Encoded protein: CATSRYSGTGGYTGELFF.

The chain employs TRBV7-8 and TRBJ1-6, with TRBD1 matching over 10 bases. Germline CDR1 reads SGHVS; CDR2 reads FQNEAQ. The CDR3 loop spans 16 amino acids. Germline trimming cut 1 base from V and 10 bases from J; bases unmatched to any gene: 7. CDR3 DNA: TGTGCCAGCAGCTTAGAGAGACAGGGGGCTGGATCACCCCTCCACTTT. This gives the protein CASSLERQGAGSPLHF.

The gene calls are TRBV6-6 and TRBJ1-2; weak D call: TRBD1 (5 bases). The CDR3 is 16 amino acids. Deletions cut 5 bases from V and 4 bases from J, with 20 bases between. Germline CDR1 and CDR2: MNHNY and SVGAGI (reference sequence). In nucleotides, the CDR3 is TGTGCCAGCAGTGAAAAGGCGGAGGGACGGGGCTATGGCTACACCTTC. Its protein is CASSEKAEGRGYGYTF.

The rearrangement links TRBV20-1 to TRBJ1-1, with a weak D call TRBD1 (5 bases). Germline V gene data show CDR1 as DFQATT and CDR2 as SNEGSKA (reference sequence). CDR3 length: 16 amino acids. Trimming stripped 5 bases from V and 7 bases from J, with 26 bases between. CDR3 region: CSAGELGVGKLSEAFF. The CDR3 DNA reads as TGCAGTGCTGGCGAACTAGGGGTCGGGAAACTCAGTGAAGCTTTCTTT.

The chain uses TRBV10-3 and TRBJ1-4; no clear D. The germline V and J ends were trimmed by 2 bases and 8 bases, with 9 bases remaining between them. The CDR3 loop spans 13 amino acids. CDR1 is ENHRY, CDR2 SYGVKD, per germline. The chain's CDR3 is CAISEHWREKLFF. CDR3 DNA sequence: TGTGCCATCAGTGAGCATTGGAGGGAAAAACTGTTTTTT.